The rows below give T cell receptor beta chains drawn from one sample of a study of T cells after yellow fever vaccination. TCRdb redid the calling of the 5' RACE reads with MiXCR, one entry per CDR3 protein. The sample contains 150,000 to 200,000 distinct CDR3 sequences, approximately 6.2% of which appear only once. The sequences come from CD4+ T cells sorted from PBMCs, collected on the day of the first yellow fever vaccination. These receptors were taken from a man younger than 35 who received the YFV17D yellow fever vaccine. The CDR3 runs from the conserved cysteine through the conserved F or W. A D gene is named only where the DNA matches it firmly. Expanded clones get a size class; other rows say once, few or many, or leave the size out.

size: few; J: TRBJ2-4; D: TRBD2; V: TRBV7-2; DNA: TGTGCCAGCAGCCCAGCGGGGGGACCCAACATTCAGTACTTC; CDR3: CASSPAGGPNIQYF
size: few; J: TRBJ1-4; D: -; V: TRBV29-1; DNA: TGCAGCGTACGGGCGGGGGCAGAAAATGAAAAACTGTTTTTT; CDR3: CSVRAGAENEKLFF
size: many; J: TRBJ2-2; D: TRBD1; V: TRBV20-1; DNA: TGCAGTGCTAGGATACCGGGACAGGAATCCACCGGGGAGCTGTTTTTT; CDR3: CSARIPGQESTGELFF
size: many; J: TRBJ2-2; D: TRBD1; V: TRBV7-2; DNA: TGTGCCAGCAGCCCCGGGGACAGGGGACGAACCGGGGAGCTGTTTTTT; CDR3: CASSPGDRGRTGELFF
size: -; J: TRBJ2-5; D: -; V: TRBV29-1; DNA: TGCAGCGTTGAAAGTCAGTGGCAAGAGACCCAGTACTTC; CDR3: CSVESQWQETQYF
size: many; J: TRBJ1-4; D: TRBD1; V: TRBV2; DNA: TGTGCCAGCAGGGGGACAGGGGGTAATGAAAAACTGTTTTTT; CDR3: CASRGTGGNEKLFF
size: once; J: TRBJ2-3; D: -; V: TRBV20-1; DNA: TGCAGTGCTAGAGTTGCGGGGAATGATACGCAGTATTTT; CDR3: CSARVAGNDTQYF
size: few; J: TRBJ1-6; D: -; V: TRBV7-6; DNA: TGTGCCAGCAGCTTAGAGAAGGGGTCACCCCTCCACTTT; CDR3: CASSLEKGSPLHF
size: many; J: TRBJ2-7; D: -; V: TRBV20-1; DNA: TGCAGTGCTAGAGATCCGTCGGTCTACGAGCAGTACTTC; CDR3: CSARDPSVYEQYF
size: -; J: TRBJ1-5; D: TRBD1; V: TRBV2; DNA: TGTGCCACTGGACAGGACTATAGCAATCAGCCCCAGCATTTT; CDR3: CATGQDYSNQPQHF
size: -; J: TRBJ1-2; D: -; V: TRBV6-2/TRBV6-3; DNA: TGTGCCAGCAGTTACTCGACCAGGGGCTATGATGGCTACACCTTC; CDR3: CASSYSTRGYDGYTF
size: few; J: TRBJ2-7; D: TRBD1; V: TRBV29-1; DNA: TGCAGCGCCGCCCGGACAGGGCCCAACGAGCAGTACTTC; CDR3: CSAARTGPNEQYF
size: many; J: TRBJ2-3; D: TRBD1; V: TRBV5-1; DNA: TGCGCCAGCAGGTCCGGGACAGGGAGAACAGATACGCAGTATTTT; CDR3: CASRSGTGRTDTQYF